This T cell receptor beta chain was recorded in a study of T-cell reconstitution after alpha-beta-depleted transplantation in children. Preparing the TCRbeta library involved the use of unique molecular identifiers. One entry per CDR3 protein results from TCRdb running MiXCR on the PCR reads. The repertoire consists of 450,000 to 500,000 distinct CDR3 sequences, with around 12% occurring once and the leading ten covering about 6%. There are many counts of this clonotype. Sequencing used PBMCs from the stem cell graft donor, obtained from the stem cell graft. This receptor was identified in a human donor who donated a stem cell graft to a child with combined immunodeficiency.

Here the CDR3 reads CASLRTEENTGELFF. The CDR3 DNA reads TGTGCCAGCCTAAGGACAGAGGAAAACACCGGGGAGCTGTTTTTT. V gene TRBV28 combines with J gene TRBJ2-2, with D possibly being TRBD1 (6 bases). V lost 8 bases, J lost 2 bases, and 15 bases lay in between. Per germline, CDR1 MDHEN and CDR2 SYDVKM. The CDR3 spans 15 residues. Using reference TRBV28 and TRBJ2-2 for the parts outside the CDR3, the full variable domain is DVKVTQSSRYLVKRTGEKVFLECVQDMDHENMFWYRQDPGLGLRLIYFSYDVKMKEKGDIPEGYSVSREKKERFSLILESASTNQTSMYLCASLRTEENTGELFFGEGSRLTVL.